These 5 T cell receptor beta chains came from one sample sequenced in a study of cytomegalovirus exposure and HLA in healthy donors. 60 Vbeta and 13 Jbeta primers were used in PCR. The data were produced by immunoSEQ multiplex PCR, yet TCRdb's version contains in-frame clones alone and is incomplete. This sample has 150,000 to 200,000 clones; roughly 76% occur once, and the top ten carry approximately 6%. The sequenced material came from PBMCs. The receptors were gathered from a man in his forties in good health and CMV-seropositive.

This clone was picked up a small number of times. This chain connects TRBV11-2 to TRBJ2-7; D unclear. CDR3 length: 13 residues. Between the trimmed V and J ends, which lost 4 bases and 5 bases, there was a span of 12 bases. From germline, CDR1 is SGHAT and CDR2 FQNNGV. DNA of the CDR3: TGTGCCAGCAGCTACCCTGGTGCGGACGAGCAGTACTTC. As protein: CASSYPGADEQYF.

V gene TRBV28 combines with J gene TRBJ1-4; D gene ambiguous. The CDR3 consists of 12 residues. Trimming took 11 bases from V and 7 from J, leaving 14 bases between them. The germline gives CDR1 MDHEN, CDR2 SYDVKM. Here the CDR3 DNA reads TGTGCCGCGCGGGGTTTGGTTGAAAAACTGTTTTTT. Protein: CAARGLVEKLFF.

This clone was detected only once. This CDR3 reads CASSGGTGAAYEQYF. As DNA, the CDR3 is TGTGCCAGTAGTGGGGGGACAGGCGCAGCCTACGAGCAGTACTTC. This sequence joins TRBV19 and TRBJ2-7, with TRBD1 matching over 8 bases. The V and J ends lost 5 bases and 2 bases, in that order; junction bases with no gene match: 8. Germline assignment: CDR1 LNHDA and CDR2 SQIVND (reference sequence). The CDR3 length is 15 residues.

The chain joins TRBV4-3 to TRBJ2-1, with D perhaps matching TRBD2 (6 bases). In germline, CDR1 is LGHNA, CDR2 YSLEER. CDR3 size: 15 residues. The germline V and J ends were trimmed by 2 bases and 6 bases, with 14 bases remaining between them. The CDR3 reads CASSQLGAGPNEQFF. The CDR3 nucleotides read TGCGCCAGCAGCCAATTAGGAGCGGGTCCCAATGAGCAGTTCTTC.

The V and J genes are TRBV7-2 and TRBJ2-3; 10 bases align to TRBD2. V was clipped by 1 base and J by 3 bases; unmatched bases: 4. This CDR3 spans 16 amino acids. The germline V gene encodes CDR1 SGHTA and CDR2 FQGNSA. CDR3 sequence (DNA): TGTGCCAGCAGCTTAGGGACTAGCGGAACGACAGATACGCAGTATTTT. This codes for CASSLGTSGTTDTQYF.